This TCR beta chain was observed in a study of cytomegalovirus exposure and HLA in healthy donors. Study outcomes and limitations: Analysis was performed later, and it showed HLA-associated TCR beta chains to be more clonally expanded than equally common others. Common viral pathogens were later found to be apparently linked to several of the most significant clusters. Across donors, sequencing depth was assumed by presence/absence analyses to be roughly uniform. Later analysis showed TCR association rates varying by HLA locus, highest for DRB1 and lowest for HLA-C.

The CDR3 is 16 amino acids. Germline values: CDR1 MRHNA, CDR2 SNTAGT. The V and J ends lost 0 bases and 6 bases, in that order; junction bases with no gene match: 7. With respect to this clone: Its matching antigen is unknown.

The PCR had 60 Vbeta and 13 Jbeta primers. Here immunoSEQ multiplex PCR was the method, and the copy in TCRdb shows in-frame clones only, minus some. The sample table sets out under 100,000 clones. The chain has TRBV6-4 and TRBJ2-3; the match to TRBD2 covers 9 bases. This TCR derives from a woman under 40 in good health and CMV-seronegative. Sequencing input: PBMCs. The CDR3 loop is CASSDSSGGGADTQYF. DNA for the CDR3: TGTGCCAGCAGTGACTCTTCCGGCGGGGGGGCGGATACGCAGTATTTT.